This T cell receptor beta chain originates from a study of CD8 T cells in Susac syndrome (dated by TCRdb to the late 2010s). Regarding the research as a whole: Whether CD8+ T cell activation and differentiation in Susac syndrome was antigen driven was tested using repertoire sequencing. Clonality of the CD8+ T cell repertoire was compared between around eleven healthy donors, approximately 14 Susac syndrome patients and roughly 15 multiple sclerosis patients. Overall study outcomes, separate from this receptor: The TCR sequencing and HLA analysis was acknowledged to have included a relatively small number of individuals.

Peripheral blood CD8+ and CD4+ T cells from healthy donors, Susac syndrome patients and multiple sclerosis patients were profiled using high-throughput TCR beta sequencing. Multiple sclerosis controls were treatment-naive patients with stable or active relapsing-remitting disease fulfilling revised McDonald criteria. Bulk CD8+ and CD4+ T cells were purified magnetically by negative isolation, whereas CD8+ TEMRA cells were enriched by FACS. Blood was collected in EDTA tubes and processed within 24 hours, with PBMCs isolated through density gradient centrifugation. PBMCs destined for TCR sequencing were cryopreserved in liquid nitrogen and later thawed in a 37 °C water bath. Purity of sorted or isolated CD4+, CD8+ and CD8+ TEMRA cells was at least 90%. V loses 2 bases of germline sequence and J loses 7 bases, and the interval between the two ends is 5 bases. Looking up the germline V gene yields CDR1 SGHAT and CDR2 FQNNGV. From the cysteine up to the phenylalanine, the CDR3 has a length of 11 residues. The kept DNA is CDR3 alone, 33 bases in frame from the first base.

RNA was extracted with the RNeasy kit and 0.5 to 1 ug was reverse transcribed using random hexamers. The immunoSEQ multiplex PCR assay, which covers 54 Vbeta and 13 Jbeta segments, was used to amplify TCR beta CDR3 regions. PCR amplification bias was corrected using a synthetic template baseline for primer optimization and computational correction. The study's processing was this. Only productive sequences were kept, with reads annotated to V, D and J genes according to IMGT and analyzed in immunoSEQ Analyzer. Clonality was computed as one minus Shannon entropy normalized by log2 of the number of productive unique sequences. Public and private clones were assessed among the 100 most prevalent clones of each patient and control. Susac-specific clones were defined as absent from healthy and MS cohorts, some 1,000 published viral clones and other ImmuneACCESS disease sequences. Using fastp trimming at Q25 and MiXCR clonotype assembly, TCRdb reanalyzed the public sequencing data and kept in-frame beta chains. When rows share a CDR3 protein, they turn into one entry using the most common DNA and genes. The V and J calls, along with clone size, are taken from TCRdb and not from the paper's own processing. Across this sample there are roughly 150,000 distinct CDR3 sequences, with nearly 97% seen only once. The ten most abundant clones make up roughly 0.16% of the sample.

As to this clonotype: Its antigen is still unknown. No much larger clonotype is one base removed from it; base qualities were not supplied.

The source is a human donor with multiple sclerosis. Recombination connected TRBV11-2 to TRBJ2-5; a confident D gene designation cannot be given. The sample consisted of CD8+ T cells from PBMCs. The nucleotide sequence is given as TGTGCCAGCAGCTTACTGGGGACCCAGTACTTC. Its translation is CASSLLGTQYF.